The 2 T cell receptor beta chains reported below all come from one sample, sequenced in a study of early stage breast cancer tumors. Here immunoSEQ multiplex PCR was the method, and the copy in TCRdb shows in-frame clones only, minus some. This table holds roughly 34,000 clones, roughly 70% found once. Sequencing used blood. All receptors come from a person between 60 and 69 years old with breast cancer.

The rearrangement uses TRBV5-5 and TRBJ2-2, with 8 nucleotides matching TRBD1. J gave up 4 bases and V 6 bases, and 5 bases lay outside the gene matches. Germline CDR1 and CDR2: SGHKS and YYEKEE (reference sequence). The CDR3 has 14 residues. CDR3 in amino acids: CASTRGQVTGELFF. As DNA, the CDR3 is TGTGCCAGCACCAGGGGGCAGGTCACCGGGGAGCTGTTTTTT.

The V call is TRBV5-4, the J call TRBJ2-3; D unclear. The length of the CDR3 is 12 residues. The V gene lost 0 bases and the J gene lost 3 bases, with 2 bases spanning the gap. Germline values: CDR1 SGHNT, CDR2 YYREEE (reference sequence). CDR3 DNA: TGTGCCAGCAGCTTGGAAACAGATACGCAGTATTTT. Protein: CASSLETDTQYF.